Reported below is one T cell receptor (beta chain). Its antigen is currently unknown. These data belong to a study of post-analysis software for immune sequencing data. Study information: Disease courses included relapsing-remitting, secondary progressive and progressive-relapsing multiple sclerosis. Study observations and caveats: Relative to controls, patients with multiple sclerosis showed significantly lower normalized Chao1 diversity. About 5 TRBV segments occurring more often in patients than controls included TRBV5-6, TRBV5-1 and TRBV20-1. Under the F measure, samples that were prepared in one batch clustered strongly together.

The TCR beta cDNA libraries contained unique molecular identifiers. A population of roughly 0.85 to 10 million T cells gave rise to about half a million cDNA molecules. TCRdb recomputed calls from the PCR reads with MiXCR, one row per CDR3 protein. The top ten hold 4.9% of the sample, which has about 770,000 distinct CDR3 sequences, 46% seen once. V shed 6 bases and J shed 5 bases, with 18 bases lying between them. CDR3 length: 15 residues. This chain joins TRBV12-3 or TRBV12-4 and TRBJ2-3; no reliable D call. This sequence originates from a girl under 18 with multiple sclerosis. Material for sequencing was blood. The CDR3 reads CASSQYLDFGDTQYF. CDR3 sequence (DNA): TGTGCCAGCAGCCAATACCTGGATTTTGGAGATACGCAGTATTTT.